This T cell receptor beta chain derives from a study of cytomegalovirus exposure and HLA in healthy donors. V dropped 0 bases and J dropped 5 bases, with 13 bases sitting between them. The CDR3 is 15 amino acids. In germline, CDR1 is MNHEY, CDR2 SVGAGI. PCR amplification relied on 60 Vbeta primers (plus 13 Jbeta primers). Only in-frame clones appear in the TCRdb table, and some are missing; sequencing was by immunoSEQ multiplex PCR. In the table there are 100,000 to 120,000 clones, roughly two thirds of which are singletons. Sequenced input: PBMCs. The chain is built from TRBV6-5 and TRBJ1-2; D is unclear. The source of this sequence is a man between 25 and 39 years old in good health and CMV-seronegative. This CDR3 is CASSYSTRAYYGYTF. DNA for the CDR3: TGTGCCAGCAGTTACTCGACTAGGGCCTATTATGGCTACACCTTC.